This T cell receptor beta chain was recovered during a study of response to subunit inactivated influenza vaccine. Study-wide points: Only a handful of new T cells, the authors suggested, are recruited with each seasonal influenza vaccination.

Each CDR3 protein gets one entry after TCRdb re-called the RT-PCR reads with MiXCR. The table has around 530,000 distinct CDR3 sequences, about 15% seen once. Turning to this clonotype: Antigen unknown.

V was clipped by 0 bases and J by 6 bases; unmatched bases: 14. Germline V gene lookup returns CDR1 SGHRS and CDR2 YFSETQ. There are 19 residues in the CDR3. The source material was CD4+ T cells sorted from PBMCs, sampled around 25 months after vaccination. This sequence joins TRBV5-1 and TRBJ2-2; TRBD2 matches 10 bases. This clonotype was sampled from a man in his fifties or sixties who received an inactivated influenza vaccine. DNA for the CDR3: TGCGCCAGCAGCTTGGAGAATATCGCCCTTCTAGCGGGAGCCGGGGAGCTGTTTTTT. It codes for CASSLENIALLAGAGELFF.